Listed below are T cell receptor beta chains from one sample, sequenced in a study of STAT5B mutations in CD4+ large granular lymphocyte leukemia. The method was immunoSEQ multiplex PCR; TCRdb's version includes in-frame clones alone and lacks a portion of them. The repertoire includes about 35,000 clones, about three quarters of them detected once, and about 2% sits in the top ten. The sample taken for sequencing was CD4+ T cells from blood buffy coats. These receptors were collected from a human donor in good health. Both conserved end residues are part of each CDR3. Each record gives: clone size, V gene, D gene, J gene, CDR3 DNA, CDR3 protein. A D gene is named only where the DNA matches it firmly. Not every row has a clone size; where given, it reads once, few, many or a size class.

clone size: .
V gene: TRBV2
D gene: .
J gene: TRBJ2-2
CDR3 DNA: TGTGCCAGCAGTGAAACGGGACATTCAAACACCGGGGAGCTGTTTTTT
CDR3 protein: CASSETGHSNTGELFF

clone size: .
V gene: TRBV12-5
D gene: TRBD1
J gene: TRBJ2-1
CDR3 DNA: TGTGCTAGTGGTCGGGACAGAGGGCCTGAGCAGTTCTTC
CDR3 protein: CASGRDRGPEQFF

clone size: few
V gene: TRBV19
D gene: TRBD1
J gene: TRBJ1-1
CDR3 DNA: TGTGCCAGTACCGCGACAGGGAGGGCTGAAGCTTTCTTT
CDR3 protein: CASTATGRAEAFF

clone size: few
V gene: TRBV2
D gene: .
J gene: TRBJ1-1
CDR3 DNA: TGTGCCAGCAGTGAAAAAGAACAGTATGAAGCTTTCTTT
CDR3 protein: CASSEKEQYEAFF

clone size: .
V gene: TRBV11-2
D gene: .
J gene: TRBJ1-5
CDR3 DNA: TGTGCCAGCAGCTTAAATCCTGGGAGCAATCAGCCCCAGCATTTT
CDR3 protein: CASSLNPGSNQPQHF

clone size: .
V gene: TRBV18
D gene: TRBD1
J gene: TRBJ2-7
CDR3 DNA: TGTGCCAGCTCACCCGTGGGACAGGGGAACTACGAGCAGTACTTC
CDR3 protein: CASSPVGQGNYEQYF

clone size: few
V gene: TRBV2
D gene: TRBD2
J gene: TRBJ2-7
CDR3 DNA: TGTGCCAGCACGCGGGGACTAGCGGGCGAGCAGTACTTC
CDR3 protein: CASTRGLAGEQYF

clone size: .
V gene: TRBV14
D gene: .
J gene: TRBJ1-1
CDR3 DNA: TGTGCCAGCAGCCAGCTGACCCAGACTGAAGCTTTCTTT
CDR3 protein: CASSQLTQTEAFF

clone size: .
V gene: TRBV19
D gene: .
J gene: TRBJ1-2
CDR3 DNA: TGTGCCAGTAGTATCTCCCGGGACCTTGGCTACACCTTC
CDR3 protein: CASSISRDLGYTF

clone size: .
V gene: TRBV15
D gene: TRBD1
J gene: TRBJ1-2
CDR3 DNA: TGTGCCACCAGCACCCGGGACAGCTATGGCTACACCTTC
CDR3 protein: CATSTRDSYGYTF

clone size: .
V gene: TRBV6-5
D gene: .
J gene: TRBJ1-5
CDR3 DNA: TGTGCCAGCAGTTTGGGCCGGGGGCGAAATCAGCCCCAGCATTTT
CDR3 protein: CASSLGRGRNQPQHF

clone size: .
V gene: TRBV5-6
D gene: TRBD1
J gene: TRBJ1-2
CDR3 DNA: TGTGCCAGCAGCGGAAGGGACAGGGTGGACAACTATGGCTACACCTTC
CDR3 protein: CASSGRDRVDNYGYTF

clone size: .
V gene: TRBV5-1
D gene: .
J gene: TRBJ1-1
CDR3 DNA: TGCGCCAGCAGCTACCCGAACACTGAAGCTTTCTTT
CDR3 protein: CASSYPNTEAFF

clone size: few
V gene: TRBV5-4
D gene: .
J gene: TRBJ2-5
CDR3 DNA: TGTGCCAGCAGCTCCCCTGACAGGACCCAAGAGACCCAGTACTTC
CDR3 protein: CASSSPDRTQETQYF

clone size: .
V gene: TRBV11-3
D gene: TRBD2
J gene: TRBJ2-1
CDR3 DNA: TGTGCCAGCAGCTTAAGGACTAGCGGCAACAATGAGCAGTTCTTC
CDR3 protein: CASSLRTSGNNEQFF

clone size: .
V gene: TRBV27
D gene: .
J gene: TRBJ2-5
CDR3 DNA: TGTGCCAGCAGTTTGATGGGGGTAGGGGAGACCCAGTACTTC
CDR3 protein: CASSLMGVGETQYF

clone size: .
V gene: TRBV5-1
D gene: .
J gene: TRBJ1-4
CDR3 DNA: TGCGCCAGCAGCTTGAGCGGGGTCGCTAATGAAAAACTGTTTTTT
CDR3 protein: CASSLSGVANEKLFF

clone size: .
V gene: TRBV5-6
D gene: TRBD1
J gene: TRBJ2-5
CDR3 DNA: TGTGCCAGCAGCTTTGGGACAGGACAAGAGACCCAGTACTTC
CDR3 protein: CASSFGTGQETQYF

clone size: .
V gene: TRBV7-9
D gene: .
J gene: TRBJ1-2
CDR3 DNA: TGTGCCAGCAGCTTCGGACAGAACTATGGCTACACCTTC
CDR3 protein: CASSFGQNYGYTF

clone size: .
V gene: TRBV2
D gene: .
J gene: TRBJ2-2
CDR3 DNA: TGTGCCAGCAGTGAAGCCACCGGGGTTCCCGGGGAGCTGTTTTTT
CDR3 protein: CASSEATGVPGELFF

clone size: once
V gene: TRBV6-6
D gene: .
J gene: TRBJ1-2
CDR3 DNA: TGTGCCAGCAGTGGCGGTCTTAACTATGGCTACACCTTC
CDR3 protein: CASSGGLNYGYTF

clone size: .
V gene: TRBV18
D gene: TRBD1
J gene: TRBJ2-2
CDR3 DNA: TGTGCCAGCTCACCCTCACCCGACAGGGGGCGGACCGGGGAGCTGTTTTTT
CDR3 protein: CASSPSPDRGRTGELFF

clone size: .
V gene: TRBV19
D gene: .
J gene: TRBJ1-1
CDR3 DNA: TGTGCCAGTAGTCCACGAGGGGGGGCAGGAACTGAAGCTTTCTTT
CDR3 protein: CASSPRGGAGTEAFF

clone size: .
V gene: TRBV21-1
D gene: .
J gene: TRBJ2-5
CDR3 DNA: TGTGCCAGCAGCAAAGGGCCAGCGGGGGTTTTAGAGACCCAGTACTTC
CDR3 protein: CASSKGPAGVLETQYF

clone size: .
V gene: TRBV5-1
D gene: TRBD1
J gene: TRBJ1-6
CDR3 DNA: TGCGCCAGCAGCTTGGTCGCAGGGGGCGGTTATAATTCACCCCTCCACTTT
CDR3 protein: CASSLVAGGGYNSPLHF

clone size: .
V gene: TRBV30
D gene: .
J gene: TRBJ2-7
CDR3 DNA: TGTGCCTGGGACCGCGCCTACGAGCAGTACTTC
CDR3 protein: CAWDRAYEQYF

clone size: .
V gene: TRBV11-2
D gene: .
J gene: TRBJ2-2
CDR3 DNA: TGTGCCAGCAGCTCAACCGGGCCGGTTCCGGAGCTGTTTTTT
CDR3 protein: CASSSTGPVPELFF

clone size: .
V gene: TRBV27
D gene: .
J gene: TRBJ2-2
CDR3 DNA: TGTGCCAGCAGTTTATCACGCAGGGGGAACACCGGGGAGCTGTTTTTT
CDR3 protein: CASSLSRRGNTGELFF

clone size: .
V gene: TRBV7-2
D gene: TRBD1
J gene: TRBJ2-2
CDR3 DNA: TGTGCCAGCAGCCGTCCGCCAGGGGGCATCGGGGAGCTGTTTTTT
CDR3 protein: CASSRPPGGIGELFF

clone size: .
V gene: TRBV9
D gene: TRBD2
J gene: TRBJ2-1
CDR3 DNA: TGTGCCAGCAGCTCCCGGGGGGTCCCGGGAGCGGGGAATGAGCAGTTCTTC
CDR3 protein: CASSSRGVPGAGNEQFF

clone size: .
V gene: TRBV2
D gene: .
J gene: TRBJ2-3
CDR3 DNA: TGTGCCAGCAGTGAGGGTACGCAGTATTTT
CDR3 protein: CASSEGTQYF

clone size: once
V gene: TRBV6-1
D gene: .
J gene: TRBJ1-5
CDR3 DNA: TGTGCCAGCCTAGGGGCAGGACCCCATCAGCCCCAGCATTTT
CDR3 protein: CASLGAGPHQPQHF

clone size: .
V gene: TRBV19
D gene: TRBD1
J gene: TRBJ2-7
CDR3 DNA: TGTGCCAGTAGGATGACAGGGGTGAGTGGCGAGCAGTACTTC
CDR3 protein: CASRMTGVSGEQYF

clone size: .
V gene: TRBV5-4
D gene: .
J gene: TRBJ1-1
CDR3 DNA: TGTGCCAGCAGCTTTAAGGCCGCCAGGTCGTTCGCGGAAGCTTTCTTT
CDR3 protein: CASSFKAARSFAEAFF

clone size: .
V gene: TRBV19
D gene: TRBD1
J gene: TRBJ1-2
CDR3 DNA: TGTGCCAGTGCCGAGACAGGGAGGTATGGCTACACCTTC
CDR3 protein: CASAETGRYGYTF

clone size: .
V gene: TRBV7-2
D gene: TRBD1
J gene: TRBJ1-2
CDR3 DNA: TGTGCCAGCAGCTCCGACAGGGGGCGCAGTGGCTACACCTTC
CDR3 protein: CASSSDRGRSGYTF

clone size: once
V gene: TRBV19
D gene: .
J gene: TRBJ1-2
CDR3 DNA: TGTGCCAGTAGTATAGAGGTAGGCAGCGTCTATGGCTACACCTTC
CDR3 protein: CASSIEVGSVYGYTF

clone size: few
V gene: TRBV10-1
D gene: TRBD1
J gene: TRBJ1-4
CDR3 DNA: TGCGCCAGTCTGACAGGGGGTATTGTTGAAAAACTGTTTTTT
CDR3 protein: CASLTGGIVEKLFF

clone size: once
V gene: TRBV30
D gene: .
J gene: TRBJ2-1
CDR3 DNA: TGTGCCTGGAGCGCGACACTTTACAATGAGCAGTTCTTC
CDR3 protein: CAWSATLYNEQFF

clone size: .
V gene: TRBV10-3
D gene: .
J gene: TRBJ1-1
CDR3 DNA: TGTGCCATCAGTGTGGGCAGATCGAACACTGAAGCTTTCTTT
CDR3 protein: CAISVGRSNTEAFF

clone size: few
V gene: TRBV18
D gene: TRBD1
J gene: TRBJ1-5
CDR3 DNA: TGTGCCAGCTCACCTCCGACAGGGGGAGGACAGCCCCAGCATTTT
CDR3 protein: CASSPPTGGGQPQHF

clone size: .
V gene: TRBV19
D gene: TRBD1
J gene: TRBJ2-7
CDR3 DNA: TGTGCCAGTAGTAAGCGACAGGGGGCAATTGGCGAGCAGTACTTC
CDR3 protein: CASSKRQGAIGEQYF

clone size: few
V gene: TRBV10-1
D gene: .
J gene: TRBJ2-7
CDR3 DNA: TGCGCCAGCAGTGAGCCCCACAGGGTGGATTACGAGCAGTACTTC
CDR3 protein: CASSEPHRVDYEQYF

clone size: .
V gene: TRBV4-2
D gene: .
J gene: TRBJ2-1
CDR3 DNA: TGTGCCAGCAGCCACCTAACCGCAGCGGCTCACAATGAGCAGTTCTTC
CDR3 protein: CASSHLTAAAHNEQFF

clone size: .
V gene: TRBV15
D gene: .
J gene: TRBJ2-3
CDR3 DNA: TGTGCCACCGGACAGCGCCCGTCCACAGATACGCAGTATTTT
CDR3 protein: CATGQRPSTDTQYF

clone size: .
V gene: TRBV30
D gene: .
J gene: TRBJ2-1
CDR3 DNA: TGTGCCTGGACCCCCCCTATTGAGCAGTTCTTC
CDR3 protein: CAWTPPIEQFF

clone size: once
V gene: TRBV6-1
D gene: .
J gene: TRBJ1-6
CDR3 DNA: TGTGCCAGCAGTGATCGGAGCTCCTATAATTCACCCCTCCACTTT
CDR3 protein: CASSDRSSYNSPLHF

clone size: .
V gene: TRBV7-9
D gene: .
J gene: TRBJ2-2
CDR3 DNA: TGTGCCAGCAGCTCATTCAGGGGCGCCGGGGAGCTGTTTTTT
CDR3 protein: CASSSFRGAGELFF

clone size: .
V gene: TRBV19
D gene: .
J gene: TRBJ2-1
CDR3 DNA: TGTGCCAGTACTCTCTCACAGGGACTTCCGACAAGCTCCTACAATGAGCAGTTCTTC
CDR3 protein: CASTLSQGLPTSSYNEQFF

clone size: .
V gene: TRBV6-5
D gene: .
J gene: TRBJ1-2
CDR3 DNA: TGTGCCAGCAGCTCACCTGCCAGGGGCAAAGGCTACACCTTC
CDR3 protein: CASSSPARGKGYTF

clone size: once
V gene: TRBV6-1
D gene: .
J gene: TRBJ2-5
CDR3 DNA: TGTGCCAGCAGTGAATTCACGGGGGCCGCAATGGGGAGAGAGACCCAGTACTTC
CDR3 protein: CASSEFTGAAMGRETQYF

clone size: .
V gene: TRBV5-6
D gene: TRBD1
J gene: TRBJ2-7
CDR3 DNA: TGTGCCAGCAGCTTAGGGGACAGAACTTCCTACGAGCAGTACTTC
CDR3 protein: CASSLGDRTSYEQYF

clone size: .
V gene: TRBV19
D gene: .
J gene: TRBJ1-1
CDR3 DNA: TGTGCCAGTTGGAACACTGAAGCTTTCTTT
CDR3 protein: CASWNTEAFF

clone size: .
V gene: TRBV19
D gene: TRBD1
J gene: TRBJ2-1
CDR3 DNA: TGTGCCAGTAGCCCCCGGACAGGGGCCAATGAGCAGTTCTTC
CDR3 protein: CASSPRTGANEQFF

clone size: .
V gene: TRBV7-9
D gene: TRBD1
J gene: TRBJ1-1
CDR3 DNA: TGTGCCAGCAGCCCGAGGGGGCCACTGAACACTGAAGCTTTCTTT
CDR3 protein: CASSPRGPLNTEAFF

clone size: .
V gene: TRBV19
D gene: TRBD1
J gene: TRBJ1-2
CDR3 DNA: TGTGCCAGTGGAGACAGGGGAAATGACTACACCTTC
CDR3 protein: CASGDRGNDYTF

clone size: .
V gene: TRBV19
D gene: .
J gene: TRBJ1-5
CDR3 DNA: TGTGCCAGTAGTATAGCCTCGGGGAAAAGCAATCAGCCCCAGCATTTT
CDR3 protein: CASSIASGKSNQPQHF

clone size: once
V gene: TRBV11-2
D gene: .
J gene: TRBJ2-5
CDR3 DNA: TGTGCCAGCAGCTTAGATCTTCGGACGGGGACGGTGGAGACCCAGTACTTC
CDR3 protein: CASSLDLRTGTVETQYF